The clone carrying this T cell receptor (beta chain) has only a few counts. This sample was included in a study of blood T cell repertoires in COVID-19. Study-level background: PBMCs, B-cell-depleted T cells, or T cells were the source of the cDNA or gDNA that made up the material.

Recruited during active infection, patients (from Seattle) were subsequently followed longitudinally. The authors' processing: Amplification of reference gene primers was used by the study to estimate nucleated cell counts. Assay used: immunoSEQ multiplex PCR; TCRdb lists only in-frame clones, some missing. V, J and clone size reflect that table, while D and trimming were determined from the DNA. Among fewer than 60,000 clones listed, more than 80% were seen once. Material: peripheral blood. This TCR was sampled from a man aged 55 to 69 with COVID-19, enrolled during active disease.

CDR3 sequence: CARGLAGGDEQFF. CDR3 coding DNA: TGTGCCAGGGGACTAGCGGGGGGCGATGAGCAGTTCTTC. This chain joins TRBV2 and TRBJ2-1; 15 bases line up with TRBD2. Unmatched junction bases numbered 2, after V lost 9 bases and J lost 8 bases. The germline CDR1 and CDR2 sequences are SNHLY and FYNNEI. This CDR3 has 13 amino acids.